This TCR beta chain was captured by sequencing in a study of blood T cell repertoires in COVID-19. Study as a whole: Sources were T cells, B-cell-depleted T cells, or PBMCs; the material itself was cDNA or gDNA.

Methods used by the authors: Counts of nucleated cells, estimated from reference gene primer amplification, were obtained. Generated by immunoSEQ multiplex PCR, the TCRdb table keeps only in-frame clones and is missing some. The V and J calls and clone size are taken from that table; D and trimming were inferred from the DNA. Found here are 200,000 or so clones, over 75% of them singletons; the top ten hold 3% to 4%. Trimming pared 3 bases from V and 4 bases from J, leaving 15 bases between. The CDR3 has 15 amino acids. Germline V gene lookup returns CDR1 SEHNR and CDR2 FQNEAQ (reference sequence). In assigning cohorts, the study relied on participant-reported clinical history.

This TCR was recovered from a woman aged 18-29 years in a cohort exposed to, infected with or recovered from COVID-19 (not recorded which). This rearrangement joins TRBV7-9 to TRBJ2-5; the D gene is possibly TRBD1 (5 bases). Sequencing input: PBMCs or T cells enriched from blood (not recorded which). The CDR3 loop is CASSFGASFTETQYF. DNA of the CDR3: TGTGCCAGCAGCTTTGGGGCCTCTTTCACAGAGACCCAGTACTTC.